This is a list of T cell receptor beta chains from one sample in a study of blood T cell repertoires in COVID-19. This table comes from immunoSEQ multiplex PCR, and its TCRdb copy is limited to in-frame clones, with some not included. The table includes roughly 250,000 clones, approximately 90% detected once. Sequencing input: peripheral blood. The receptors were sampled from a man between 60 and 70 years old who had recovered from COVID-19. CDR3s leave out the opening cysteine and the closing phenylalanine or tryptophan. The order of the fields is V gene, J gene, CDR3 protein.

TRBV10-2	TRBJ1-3	ASSEKGAGNTIY
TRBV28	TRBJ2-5	ASKRGGGSGAQY
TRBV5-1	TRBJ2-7	ASSRGPGTGSSYEQY
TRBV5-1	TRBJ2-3	ASSGRTGLDTQY
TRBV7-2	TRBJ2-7	ASSLDGGAVSYEQY
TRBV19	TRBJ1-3	ASSIFRTDSASGNTIY
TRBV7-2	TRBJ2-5	ASSLDSETQY
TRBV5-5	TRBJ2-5	ASSSSPGQGLKTQY
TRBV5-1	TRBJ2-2	ASSLEVGGTGELF
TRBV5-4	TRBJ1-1	ASSHRFQGTLEAF
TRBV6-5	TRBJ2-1	ASSPGLGFNEQF
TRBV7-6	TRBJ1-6	ASSPWGRSPNSPLH
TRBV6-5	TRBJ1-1	ASSLQDLTEAF
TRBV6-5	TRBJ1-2	ASSYARGYGYT
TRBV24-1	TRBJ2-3	ATSGGQGALGTQY
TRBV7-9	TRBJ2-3	ASSFTGTSTDTQY
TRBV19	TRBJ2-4	ASSNARVAKNIQY
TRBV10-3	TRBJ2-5	ATRSGTQETQY
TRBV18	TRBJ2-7	ASSPSKLYEQY
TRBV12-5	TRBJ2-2	ASDWGQGGTGELF
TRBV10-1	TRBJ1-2	AADRADGYT
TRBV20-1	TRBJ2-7	SASLRSSSYEQY
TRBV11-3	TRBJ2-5	ASSLGIPGTGGETQY
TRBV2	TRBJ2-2	ASSARTGTGELF
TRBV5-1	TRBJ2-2	ASSFSGNTGELF
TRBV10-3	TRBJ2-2	AIRGTGELF
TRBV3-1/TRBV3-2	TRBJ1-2	ASKSSTGSGYT
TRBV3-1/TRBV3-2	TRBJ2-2	ASSPGQTKSGELF
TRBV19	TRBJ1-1	ASRQRRTEAF
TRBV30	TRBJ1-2	AWSFGESDGYT
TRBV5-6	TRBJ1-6	ASSLYRSSYNSPLH
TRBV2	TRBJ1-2	ARSGAAGENYGYT
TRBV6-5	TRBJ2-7	ASTTRTGSSYEQY
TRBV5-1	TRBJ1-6	ASSLAGIQYNSPLH
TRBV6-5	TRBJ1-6	ASSLRSYNSPLH
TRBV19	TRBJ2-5	ASSQDRGQETQY
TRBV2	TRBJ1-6	ASSLLTGDGSPLH
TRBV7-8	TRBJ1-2	ASSLNSRGYGYT
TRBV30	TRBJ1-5	AWSGTTVNQPQH
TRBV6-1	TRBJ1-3	ASSDPGNGGNTIY
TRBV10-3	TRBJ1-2	AILPRTGLKGGNYGYT
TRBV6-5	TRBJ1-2	ASSFHLATGGKGYT
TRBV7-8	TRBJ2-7	ASSRRRDTTYEQY
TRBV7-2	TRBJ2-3	ASSRDRGADTQY
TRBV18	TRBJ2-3	ASSPDRKSTDTQY
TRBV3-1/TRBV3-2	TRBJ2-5	ASSPRTSGGERN
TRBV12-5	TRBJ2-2	ASGLVPGTGELF
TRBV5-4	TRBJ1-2	ASRLSGGGYT
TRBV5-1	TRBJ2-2	ASSTLSGRTGELF
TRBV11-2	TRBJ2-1	ASSPIPGGFNEQF
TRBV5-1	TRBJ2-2	ASSLQLNTGELF
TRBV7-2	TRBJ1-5	ASSLFRAQPQH
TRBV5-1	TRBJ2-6	ASSSSRLAGGLSGANVLT
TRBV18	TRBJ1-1	ASSRQEDTEAF
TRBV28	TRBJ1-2	ASSFDDRVLILGGYT
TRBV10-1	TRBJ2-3	ASSESVPDTQY
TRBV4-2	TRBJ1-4	ASSQEVNPGANEKLF
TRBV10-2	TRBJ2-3	ASSEFAPTVLY